This passage covers 7 T cell receptor beta chains from one sample sequenced in a study of blood T cell repertoires in COVID-19. TCRdb's table, derived via immunoSEQ multiplex PCR, lists solely in-frame clones and lacks some. The sample contains 150,000 or so clones, more than 70% of which appear only once. Sequencing was done on a sample of peripheral blood. These TCRs come from a human donor in a cohort sampled during active COVID-19.

This clone was counted a single time. V gene TRBV4-1 combines with J gene TRBJ2-7; perhaps TRBD2 as D (5 bases). This CDR3 has 14 amino acids. From germline, CDR1 is MGHRA and CDR2 YSYEKL. V was clipped by 4 bases and J by 1 base, with 11 bases between them. CDR3 sequence: CASSLSRGSYEQYF. The CDR3 DNA reads TGCGCCAGCAGCCTCTCTCGGGGATCCTACGAGCAGTACTTC.

The rearrangement uses TRBV6-5 and TRBJ1-1; no clear D gene. Per the germline V gene, CDR1 is MNHEY and CDR2 is SVGAGI. The CDR3 length is 14 residues. V was pared by 2 bases and J by 1 base, with 8 bases between. CDR3 protein: CASSYPGGNTEAFF. DNA of the CDR3: TGTGCCAGCAGTTACCCGGGTGGGAACACTGAAGCTTTCTTT.

The gene calls are TRBV6-5 and TRBJ1-3; 7 nucleotides agree with TRBD1. V lost 6 bases, J lost 0 bases, and 5 bases stayed unmatched. In germline, CDR1 is MNHEY, CDR2 SVGAGI. This CDR3 comprises 15 residues. The CDR3 is CASRTPGGSGNTIYF. As DNA, the CDR3 is TGTGCCAGCAGGACTCCAGGGGGCTCTGGAAACACCATATATTTT.

The rearrangement uses TRBV6-6 and TRBJ1-6, with 7 bases lining up with TRBD1. The germline gives CDR1 MNHNY, CDR2 SVGAGI (reference sequence). This CDR3 has 11 residues. The junction had 5 bases not matched to a gene; V was cut back by 8 bases and J by 13 bases. The CDR3, as DNA: TGTGCCAGCCGACAGGGTGTCCCCCTCCACTTT. Protein sequence: CASRQGVPLHF.

This chain joins TRBV6-2 or TRBV6-3 and TRBJ1-2; TRBD1 agrees at 9 bases. V was pared by 4 bases and J by 4 bases, with 10 bases of the junction left unmatched. The CDR3 totals 16 residues. Germline CDR1 and CDR2: MNHEY and SVGEGT. CDR3 DNA: TGTGCCAGCAGTTCCCGGGACAGGGTTAGACGCTATGGCTACACCTTC. It yields the protein CASSSRDRVRRYGYTF.

The chain links TRBV28 to TRBJ1-1, with a possible D match to TRBD1 (6 bases). Germline V CDR1 and CDR2: MDHEN, SYDVKM. This CDR3 spans 15 amino acids. V dropped 8 bases and J dropped 1 base, with 17 bases sitting between them. Here the CDR3 DNA reads TGTGCCAGCTCTCCAAGGGGCAGGGGGAACACTGAAGCTTTCTTT. This gives the protein CASSPRGRGNTEAFF.

The table lists this clone with many counts. V gene TRBV7-2 combines with J gene TRBJ2-7, with D possibly TRBD2 on 7 matching bases. Germline CDR1 reads SGHTA; CDR2 reads FQGNSA. Trimming pared 4 bases from V and 0 bases from J, leaving 16 bases between. The CDR3 contains 16 residues. The CDR3 is CASSSKGGVSSYEQYF. The CDR3, as DNA: TGTGCCAGCAGCTCCAAGGGGGGGGTCAGCTCCTACGAGCAGTACTTC.